Each of the 29 T cell receptor beta chains below was sequenced from the same sample in a study of T cells after yellow fever vaccination. TCRdb itself ran the 5' RACE reads through MiXCR, one entry per CDR3 protein. The table shows about 300,000 distinct CDR3 sequences, with approximately 10% occurring only once. Sequenced here: CD4+ T cells sorted from PBMCs, sampled 5 days after the yellow fever booster vaccination. These receptors were obtained from a man in his late teens or twenties who received the YFV17D yellow fever vaccine.

The genes are TRBV3-1 and TRBJ1-2; D is uncertain. Germline V gene data show CDR1 as LGHDT and CDR2 as YNNKEL (reference sequence). There are 12 residues in the CDR3. V was cut by 3 bases and J by 8 bases, with 10 bases left in between. The CDR3 DNA is TGTGCCAGCAGCCAGGGGAGTAAAGGCTACACCTTC. As protein: CASSQGSKGYTF. Full variable domain (outside the CDR3, taken from reference TRBV3-1 and TRBJ1-2): DTAVSQTPKYLVTQMGNDKSIKCEQNLGHDTMYWYKQDSKKFLKIMFSYNNKELIINETVPNRFSPKSPDKAHLNLHINSLELGDSAVYFCASSQGSKGYTFGSGTRLTVV.

V is TRBV18 and J is TRBJ1-6; no reliable D call. Germline V gene sequence: CDR1 KGHSH, CDR2 LQKENI. The CDR3 runs to 15 residues. V was pared by 3 bases and J by 10 bases, with 16 bases between. The CDR3 spells CASSPKGPMPSPLHF. CDR3 bases: TGTGCCAGCTCACCCAAAGGCCCTATGCCCTCACCCCTCCACTTT.

In this sample, this clonotype turned up a few times. CDR3 in DNA: TGTGCCAGCAGTTACTCTGGTAGAAGCTCCTATAATTCACCCCTCCACTTT. Its protein is CASSYSGRSSYNSPLHF. The chain links TRBV6-5 to TRBJ1-6; D not certain. Trimming took off 0 bases at V and 0 bases at J, with 9 bases between the two ends. Germline assignment: CDR1 MNHEY and CDR2 SVGAGI. The CDR3 runs 17 residues.

In DNA form, the CDR3 reads TGTGCCATCAGTGACCCTACAGGGTTCAGGGACACTGAAGCTTTCTTT. Its translation: CAISDPTGFRDTEAFF. V gene TRBV10-3 combines with J gene TRBJ1-1; D possibly corresponds to TRBD1 (6 bases). The CDR3 runs 16 residues. CDR1 is ENHRY, CDR2 SYGVKD, per germline. Trimming took off 3 bases at V and 3 bases at J, with 17 bases between the two ends.

This chain connects TRBV7-2 to TRBJ2-3, with 9 bases identical to TRBD1. V lost 5 bases and J lost 7; bases outside the gene matches: 7. Looked up from germline, CDR1 is SGHTA and CDR2 is FQGNSA. The CDR3 spans 14 residues. The CDR3, as DNA: TGTGCCAGCAGCCAGGGACAGGGTTGGTATACGCAGTATTTT. Translation gives CASSQGQGWYTQYF.

There are many counts of this clonotype. The chain has TRBV27 and TRBJ1-3; tentative D call: TRBD1 (6 bases). Germline CDR1 MNHEY, CDR2 SMNVEV (reference sequence). V gave up 3 bases and J gave up 1 base, with 7 bases separating them. The CDR3 contains 14 residues. CDR3 DNA: TGTGCCAGCAGTTTCACAGGGTCTGGAAACACCATATATTTT. It translates to CASSFTGSGNTIYF.

This chain joins TRBV30 and TRBJ1-2; D ambiguous. CDR3 length equals 11 residues. Trimming took off 5 bases at V and 11 bases at J, with 15 bases between the two ends. Germline lookup yields CDR1 GTSNPN and CDR2 SVGIG (reference sequence). The CDR3 is CAWSVARVYTF. DNA for the CDR3: TGTGCCTGGTCTGTGGCGCGGGTTTACACCTTC.

At least ten counts were recorded for this clonotype. V is TRBV7-9 and J is TRBJ2-2; D is ambiguous. V lost 7 bases and J 5 bases, leaving 11 bases between the germline ends. Germline CDR1 SEHNR, CDR2 FQNEAQ (reference sequence). The CDR3 is 13 residues long. The CDR3 spells CASTLKRTGELFF. The CDR3, as DNA: TGTGCCAGCACACTGAAGAGGACCGGGGAGCTGTTTTTT.

Many counts were recorded for this clonotype. The rearrangement links TRBV5-1 to TRBJ2-3; D unresolved. Germline lookup yields CDR1 SGHRS and CDR2 YFSETQ. V was clipped by 2 bases and J by 1 base, with 8 bases between them. This CDR3 region has 14 residues. The CDR3 bases are TGCGCCAGCAGCTTTGGCAGCCGCACAGATACGCAGTATTTT. Its protein is CASSFGSRTDTQYF.

The J gene is TRBJ1-2, the V gene TRBV7-2; D gene uncertain. V lost 1 base and J 4 bases, leaving 10 bases between the germline ends. CDR1 and CDR2 (germline): SGHTA, FQGNSA. The CDR3 consists of 14 residues. The CDR3: CASSLDGIAYGYTF. The DNA for the CDR3 is TGTGCCAGCAGCTTAGATGGGATCGCCTATGGCTACACCTTC.

The chain recombines TRBV7-2 with TRBJ2-1; 9 bases agree with TRBD2. Germline values: CDR1 SGHTA, CDR2 FQGNSA. The ends lost 4 bases at V and 15 bases at J; junction bases unmatched: 16. The CDR3 has 15 amino acids. CDR3 sequence: CASSSQYASGNLGFF. The CDR3 nucleotides are TGTGCCAGCAGCTCACAATACGCTAGCGGGAATCTAGGGTTCTTC.

This clonotype occurred a few times. The chain is built from TRBV20-1 and TRBJ2-1; 9 positions match TRBD2. CDR3 length: 14 residues. Trimming at V came to 1 base and at J to 7 bases, leaving 5 bases not matched to a gene. CDR1 is DFQATT, CDR2 SNEGSKA, per germline (reference sequence). In DNA, the CDR3 is TGCAGTGCTAGAGGGGGACTAGCCCTTAATGAGCAGTTCTTC. The encoded protein is CSARGGLALNEQFF.

This clonotype was recorded a few times. The junction differs from germline at one of its ends, possibly a read error. The V and J genes are TRBV6-5 and TRBJ2-6; 7 nucleotides agree with TRBD1. Germline V CDR1 and CDR2: MNHEY, SVGAGI. The CDR3 loop spans 15 amino acids. The CDR3 here is CASTRQGFGANALTF. The DNA of the CDR3 is TGTGCCAGCACCAGACAGGGTTTTGGGGCCAACGCCCTGACTTTC.

The chain is built from TRBV2 and TRBJ2-5, with no clear D. The CDR3 spans 15 residues. Germline V gene lookup returns CDR1 SNHLY and CDR2 FYNNEI. V gave up 3 bases and J gave up 0 bases, with 11 bases separating them. CDR3 bases: TGTGCCAGCAGTGACCCACAGAGAAACCAAGAGACCCAGTACTTC. Its protein product is CASSDPQRNQETQYF.

This clonotype was counted once. This sequence joins TRBV28 and TRBJ1-2, with a possible D match to TRBD1 (5 bases). With 8 bases removed from V and 4 bases from J, the gap between germline ends came to 11 bases. This CDR3 contains 12 residues. Germline-derived CDR1 and CDR2 are MDHEN and SYDVKM. The DNA of the CDR3 is TGTGCCAGCGCGGGGGGGGGCTATGGCTACACCTTC. It codes for CASAGGGYGYTF.

In its sample, this clonotype was seen a few times. The genes are TRBV7-2 and TRBJ1-4; tentative D call: TRBD1 (5 bases). The germline V gene encodes CDR1 SGHTA and CDR2 FQGNSA. The CDR3 contains 16 residues. V lost 5 bases and J lost 12, with 25 bases in between. This chain's CDR3 is CASSIGGQGWMKELFF. DNA for the CDR3: TGTGCCAGCAGCATCGGAGGCCAGGGTTGGATGAAAGAACTGTTTTTT.

This clonotype has just a few counts. The genes are TRBV5-1 and TRBJ2-7; tentatively, D is TRBD2 (5 bases). Trimming shortened V by 4 bases and J by 2 bases, and 13 bases separated the two germline ends. CDR3 size: 14 residues. CDR1 is SGHRS, CDR2 YFSETQ, per germline. DNA for the CDR3: TGCGCCAGCAGCGTAGCTAGCAGCACCTACGAGCAGTACTTC. This encodes CASSVASSTYEQYF.

This clonotype was counted many times. The chain is built from TRBV12-3 or TRBV12-4 and TRBJ2-2; TRBD1 matches 7 bases. This CDR3 is built from 16 residues. Trimming at V came to 7 bases and at J to 0 bases, leaving 8 bases not matched to a gene. The DNA of the CDR3 is TGTGCCAGCAAGGTGCTAGGGGGCGCGAACACCGGGGAGCTGTTTTTT. It translates to CASKVLGGANTGELFF.

CDR3 in amino acids: CASNLAGGKTQYF. CDR3 nucleotides: TGTGCCAGCAACTTAGCGGGGGGCAAGACCCAGTACTTC. The rearrangement links TRBV12-3 or TRBV12-4 to TRBJ2-5; 10 bases fit TRBD2. Unmatched junction bases numbered 5, after V lost 7 bases and J lost 6 bases. The CDR3 has 13 residues.

This chain links TRBV6-6 with TRBJ2-2, with D possibly TRBD1 on 6 matching bases. Germline-derived CDR1 and CDR2 are MNHNY and SVGAGI (reference sequence). The CDR3 totals 14 residues. V lost 8 bases to trimming and J lost 7 bases, with 17 bases between them. As DNA, the CDR3 is TGTGCCAGCTGCGCTAATCTGGGACACGGGGAGCTGTTTTTT. The encoded protein is CASCANLGHGELFF.

The DNA of the CDR3 is TGTGCCAGCAGCCAAGAACGTCCGATAGCGGCTAGCACAGATACGCAGTATTTT. Translating it yields CASSQERPIAASTDTQYF. The rearrangement uses TRBV4-2 and TRBJ2-3, with D maybe TRBD2 (6 bases). The V end lost 0 bases, the J end lost 0 bases, and 16 bases lay between the germline ends. The CDR3 contains 18 residues. Germline V gives CDR1 LGHNA, CDR2 YNFKEQ.

This clonotype was picked up many times. The V and J genes are TRBV5-1 and TRBJ2-2; D is undetermined. CDR3 size: 13 residues. The V and J ends lost 0 bases and 6 bases respectively, with 6 bases between them. Per the germline V gene, CDR1 is SGHRS and CDR2 is YFSETQ. CDR3 residues: CASSLGRAGELFF. For the CDR3, the DNA is TGCGCCAGCAGCTTGGGCAGAGCCGGGGAGCTGTTTTTT.

V usage is TRBV19 and J usage is TRBJ1-5; D is unresolved. Looked up from germline, CDR1 is LNHDA and CDR2 is SQIVND (reference sequence). Between the trimmed V and J ends, which lost 9 bases and 7 bases, there was a span of 16 bases. CDR3 length: 13 amino acids. The CDR3 loop reads CASAEGGRQPQHF. The CDR3, as DNA: TGTGCCAGCGCGGAGGGTGGAAGACAGCCCCAGCATTTT.

This clonotype was detected a few times. V and J are TRBV6-5 and TRBJ1-6; D not certain. The germline CDR1 and CDR2 sequences are MNHEY and SVGAGI. This CDR3 region has 15 residues. With 0 bases removed from V and 7 bases from J, the gap between germline ends came to 10 bases. The CDR3 region has the DNA TGTGCCAGCAGTTACTCGCGGGAGCGGAATTCACCCCTCCACTTT. It encodes CASSYSRERNSPLHF.

This CDR3 reads CASTRGGGSTEAFF. In nucleotides, the CDR3 is TGTGCCAGCACCCGAGGGGGAGGGAGCACTGAAGCTTTCTTT. The rearrangement links TRBV7-2 to TRBJ1-1; TRBD1 might be the D (6 bases). The CDR3 contains 14 residues. Per the germline V gene, CDR1 is SGHTA and CDR2 is FQGNSA. Trimming removed 7 bases at V and 4 bases at J, with 16 bases between.

This clonotype was observed at least ten times. The rearrangement uses TRBV20-1 and TRBJ2-3; D tentatively fits TRBD1 or TRBD2 (5 bases each). Trimming pared 5 bases from V and 0 bases from J, leaving 12 bases between. Germline V gives CDR1 DFQATT, CDR2 SNEGSKA (reference sequence). The CDR3 is 14 amino acids. The CDR3 DNA reads TGCAGTGCTCCTAACCGGGACAGCACAGATACGCAGTATTTT. As protein: CSAPNRDSTDTQYF.

The rearrangement uses TRBV18 and TRBJ1-5, with 8 positions matching TRBD1. Germline CDR1 KGHSH, CDR2 LQKENI. Trimming cost V 2 bases and J 3 bases; bases outside gene matches: 3. This CDR3 region has 15 residues. The CDR3 here is CASSPGQGSNQPQHF. DNA of the CDR3: TGTGCCAGCTCACCAGGACAGGGCTCCAATCAGCCCCAGCATTTT.

This clonotype has just a few counts. The J gene is TRBJ1-3, the V gene TRBV9; D remains ambiguous. The CDR3 extends over 12 amino acids. Germline V gene lookup returns CDR1 SGDLS and CDR2 YYNGEE. The V end was cut by 5 bases, the J end by 3 bases, with 6 bases between. In nucleotides, the CDR3 is TGTGCCAGCAGTGAATTTGGAAACACCATATATTTT. This encodes CASSEFGNTIYF.

The chain joins TRBV7-2 to TRBJ2-5, with 8 bases that match TRBD2. This CDR3 region has 16 residues. V lost 0 bases and J lost 5; bases outside the gene matches: 8. CDR1 and CDR2 (germline): SGHTA, FQGNSA. In DNA, the CDR3 is TGTGCCAGCAGCTTAGCGCCCGGGGGGGGTCGTGAGACCCAGTACTTC. It translates to CASSLAPGGGRETQYF.